Below, 17 T cell receptor beta chains from the same sample are listed, as sequenced in a study of blood T cells in healthy people across ages (dated by TCRdb to the mid-2010s). The library was generated by 5' RACE. Sequencer: Illumina HiSeq 2500. A second 7 to 11 cycle PCR used a sample-barcoded 5' primer and a J-beta primer mix. TCRdb trimmed public reads at Q25 via fastp, called clones via MiXCR and kept in-frame beta chains. Identical CDR3 protein sequences are pooled into one entry, listed with their most common genes and DNA. The sample table holds 850,000 to 1,000,000 distinct CDR3 sequences, of which roughly 51% were seen once. The leading ten clones occupy about a fifth of the sample. Material: blood. All receptors derive from a woman between 55 and 75 years old in good health.

A word on this clonotype: Relative to the germline gene, one junction end is altered; a read error may explain this. J is TRBJ1-2 and V is TRBV6-2 or TRBV6-3; D is unclear. The CDR3 covers 14 residues. Germline values: CDR1 MNHEY, CDR2 SVGEGT. CDR3 sequence: CASSYHTEDYDYTF. DNA of the CDR3: TGTGCCAGCAGTTATCATACGGAGGACTATGACTACACCTTC.

This clonotype was picked up a small number of times. The J gene is TRBJ2-7, the V gene TRBV20-1, with unresolved D. The V gene's germline CDR1 is DFQATT and CDR2 SNEGSKA (reference sequence). The V end was cut by 1 base, the J end by 2 bases, with 9 bases between. This CDR3 contains 13 residues. CDR3 DNA sequence: TGCAGTGCTAGAGTGGCAGCAGCCTACGAGCAGTACTTC. Its protein is CSARVAAAYEQYF.

About this clonotype: The CDR3 carries no conserved terminal phenylalanine or tryptophan, so it likely arises from a read error. This chain links TRBV7-2 with TRBJ2-7; weak D call: TRBD2 (5 bases). V was trimmed by 0 bases and J by 6 bases, leaving 21 bases between them. This CDR3 spans 17 amino acids. The germline CDR1 and CDR2 sequences are SGHTA and FQGNSA. CDR3 in amino acids: CASSLAASMHTTSEQYL. CDR3 in DNA: TGTGCCAGCAGCTTAGCCGCCTCGATGCACACCACTAGCGAGCAGTACTTA.

This clonotype was recorded a few times. The chain couples TRBV4-1 to TRBJ2-7, with TRBD2 as a possible D gene (6 bases). This CDR3 is 17 amino acids long. The V gene's germline CDR1 is MGHRA and CDR2 YSYEKL. V was cut by 4 bases and J by 2 bases, with 21 bases left in between. CDR3 amino acids: CASSPGPTSKVPYEQYF. The CDR3 coding sequence is TGCGCCAGCAGCCCGGGACCGACTAGTAAGGTTCCCTACGAGCAGTACTTC.

The chain joins TRBV7-9 to TRBJ2-7; D unclear. The ends were cut back, 5 bases at V and 2 bases at J, with 16 bases in the middle. This CDR3 has 15 amino acids. CDR1 is SEHNR, CDR2 FQNEAQ, per germline (reference sequence). The CDR3 reads CASSPLGRNTYEQYF. CDR3 DNA sequence: TGTGCCAGCAGCCCCCTTGGTAGGAACACCTACGAGCAGTACTTC.

The CDR3 region is CSAKVDRVQETQYF. The DNA for the CDR3 is TGCAGTGCCAAAGTGGACAGGGTCCAAGAGACCCAGTACTTC. This sequence joins TRBV20-1 and TRBJ2-5; 8 bases agree with TRBD1. J was trimmed by 1 base and V by 6 bases; bases with no gene match: 7. Looked up from germline, CDR1 is DFQATT and CDR2 is SNEGSKA (reference sequence). The CDR3 extends over 14 amino acids.

This clonotype was picked up one time. This chain joins TRBV29-1 and TRBJ2-3; 7 bases agree with TRBD2. The CDR3 totals 15 residues. CDR1 SQVTM and CDR2 ANQGSEA come from the germline V gene. V shed 4 bases and J 1 base; nucleotides not matched to a gene: 8. The chain's CDR3 is CSVATGGWGTDTQYF. CDR3 DNA: TGCAGCGTTGCTACGGGAGGATGGGGCACAGATACGCAGTATTTT.

The chain is built from TRBV5-1 and TRBJ2-3; D might be TRBD1 or TRBD2, each matching 5 bases. V lost 4 bases, J lost 2 bases, and 14 bases lay in between. In germline, CDR1 is SGHRS, CDR2 YFSETQ. This CDR3 region has 15 residues. CDR3 DNA: TGCGCCAGCAGCGAGGGACGTATGAACACAGATACGCAGTATTTT. Its protein product is CASSEGRMNTDTQYF.

This chain uses TRBV5-1 with TRBJ2-5; D is perhaps TRBD1 (6 bases). CDR1 is SGHRS, CDR2 YFSETQ, per germline. The CDR3 is made up of 16 amino acids. Trimming took 4 bases from V and 5 from J, leaving 21 bases between them. CDR3 residues: CASSLGGAAYEETQYF. The CDR3 region has the DNA TGCGCCAGCAGCCTAGGGGGAGCTGCATATGAGGAGACCCAGTACTTC. The whole variable domain, remainder taken from reference TRBV5-1 and TRBJ2-5, is KAGVTQTPRYLIKTRGQQVTLSCSPISGHRSVSWYQQTPGQGLQFLFEYFSETQRNKGNFPGRFSGRQFSNSRSEMNVSTLELGDSALYLCASSLGGAAYEETQYFGPGTRLLVL.

The genes are TRBV7-6 and TRBJ1-4; D gene uncertain. Germline V lookup: CDR1 SGHVS, CDR2 FNYEAQ. V lost 1 base to trimming and J lost 3 bases, with 9 bases between them. This CDR3 spans 15 amino acids. The DNA of the CDR3 is TGTGCCAGCAGCTTAGGCACAGCCCCTAATGAAAAACTGTTTTTT. This translates into CASSLGTAPNEKLFF.

The V call is TRBV12-3 or TRBV12-4, the J call TRBJ1-2, with 8 bases matching TRBD1. V lost 5 bases to trimming and J lost 3 bases; unmatched junction nucleotides: 2. This CDR3 spans 13 amino acids. The CDR3 reads CASSRDRYYGYTF. The CDR3 coding sequence is TGTGCCAGCAGTCGGGACAGGTACTATGGCTACACCTTC.

The CDR3 reads CASSTTQTYEQYF. The CDR3 coding sequence is TGCGCCAGCAGTACGACTCAGACCTACGAGCAGTACTTC. V usage is TRBV10-2 and J usage is TRBJ2-5; D unclear. The last part of the DNA fits TRBJ2-7 better; the J call may be wrong. The germline V gene encodes CDR1 WSHSY and CDR2 SAAADI. The CDR3 is made up of 13 amino acids.

This clonotype was observed a handful of times. This chain joins TRBV2 and TRBJ2-1; 10 bases match TRBD2. CDR1 is SNHLY, CDR2 FYNNEI, per germline. The ends lost 7 bases at V and 3 bases at J; junction bases unmatched: 6. The CDR3 length is 15 residues. The CDR3 region is CASNHRTSGYNEQFF. DNA for the CDR3: TGTGCCAGCAACCATAGGACTAGCGGCTACAATGAGCAGTTCTTC.

V and J are TRBV6-1 and TRBJ2-1; either TRBD1 or TRBD2 may fit D (5 bases each). CDR1 MNHNS and CDR2 SASEGT come from the germline V gene. The CDR3 has 13 amino acids. Trimming removed 2 bases at V and 10 bases at J, with 12 bases between. Here the CDR3 DNA reads TGTGCCAGCAGTGAACTTCTCCGGGACGAGCAGTTCTTC. It is translated as CASSELLRDEQFF.

The chain links TRBV27 to TRBJ2-1; either TRBD1 or TRBD2 may fit D (5 bases each). TRBJ2-7 explains the end of the DNA better; the J call may be wrong. CDR3 length: 15 residues. Germline loops: CDR1 MNHEY, CDR2 SMNVEV (reference sequence). The CDR3 region is CASSLQYGAIYEQYF. The CDR3 DNA is TGTGCCAGCAGTTTACAATACGGGGCGATATACGAGCAGTACTTC.

This chain uses TRBV6-5 with TRBJ2-5, with TRBD1 matching 8 bases. The CDR3 spans 13 residues. Trimming took 6 bases from V and 11 from J; bases not matched to a gene: 11. CDR1 and CDR2 from the germline V gene are MNHEY and SVGAGI. The DNA of the CDR3 is TGTGCCAGCAGCAAGACCGATACAGGGGGGCAGTACTTC. This codes for CASSKTDTGGQYF.

This clonotype was counted a few times. The rearrangement links TRBV7-3 to TRBJ2-1; TRBD1 matches 9 bases. The CDR3 consists of 15 residues. CDR1 SGHTA and CDR2 FQGTGA come from the germline V gene. V shed 4 bases, J shed 6 bases, and the junction held 7 bases outside the gene matches. The CDR3 bases are TGTGCCAGCAGCTCGCGGGGACAGGGATTCAATGAGCAGTTCTTC. Its translation: CASSSRGQGFNEQFF.